The 30 T cell receptor beta chains below come from one sample, sequenced in a study of blood T cell repertoires in COVID-19 (dated by TCRdb to 2020 to 2021). Library preparation used the immunoSEQ multiplex PCR assay. Entries here come from immuneACCESS through TCRdb and include only in-frame sequences with V and J called. Some clones fail to appear in such tables; in the studies checked, an unresolved V gene covers under half of the shortfall, and the cause of the remainder is unknown. Counted in this sample were just under 65,000 clones; more than 60% of them appeared once. The ten largest clones add up to 4% to 5.5% of the sample. Sequences were obtained from peripheral blood. These receptors were collected from a human donor in a cohort sampled during active COVID-19.

Comments on this clone: Other DNA sequences in the same sample also yield this CDR3. This chain uses TRBV29-1 with TRBJ2-7, with 7 nucleotides matching TRBD2. This CDR3 has 13 residues. J was trimmed by 4 bases and V by 2 bases; bases with no gene match: 5. Germline V gene data show CDR1 as SQVTM and CDR2 as ANQGSEA. This chain's CDR3 is CSVESGGGYEQYF. CDR3 nucleotide sequence: TGCAGCGTTGAAAGTGGCGGGGGATACGAGCAGTACTTC.

The chain joins TRBV5-8 to TRBJ1-4; 7 positions agree with TRBD1. CDR3 length: 14 amino acids. Losses at the gene ends were 1 base for V and 7 bases for J; bases not matched to a gene: 4. Germline CDR1 SGHTS, CDR2 YDEGEE. The CDR3 DNA follows: TGTGCCAGCAGCTTGAGACAGGGAGGTGAAAAACTGTTTTTT. Its protein product is CASSLRQGGEKLFF. The entire variable domain, with the rest obtained from reference TRBV5-8 and TRBJ1-4, is as follows: EAGVTQSPTHLIKTRGQQATLRCSPISGHTSVYWYQQALGLGLQFLLWYDEGEERNRGNFPPRFSGRQFPNYSSELNVNALELEDSALYLCASSLRQGGEKLFFGSGTQLSVL.

The CDR3 sequence is CASSRQGTNTEAFF. DNA for the CDR3: TGTGCCAGCAGTAGACAGGGGACCAACACTGAAGCTTTCTTT. The chain is built from TRBV7-2 and TRBJ1-1; 8 positions match TRBD1. V trimming: 6 bases; J trimming: 2 bases; junction bases outside the gene matches: 5. The V gene's germline CDR1 is SGHTA and CDR2 FQGNSA. The CDR3 is 14 residues long.

The V call is TRBV19, the J call TRBJ2-7; TRBD2 matches at 11 bases. The germline gives CDR1 LNHDA, CDR2 SQIVND (reference sequence). With V trimmed by 4 bases and J by 2 bases, 4 bases remained unmatched. This CDR3 contains 15 residues. The DNA of the CDR3 is TGTGCCAGTAGTAAACTAGCGGGGGCCCCCTACGAGCAGTACTTC. This gives the protein CASSKLAGAPYEQYF. Based on the CDR3 plus reference TRBV19 and TRBJ2-7, the full variable domain is DGGITQSPKYLFRKEGQNVTLSCEQNLNHDAMYWYRQDPGQGLRLIYYSQIVNDFQKGDIAEGYSVSREKKESFPLTVTSAQKNPTAFYLCASSKLAGAPYEQYFGPGTRLTVT.

The J gene is TRBJ2-1, the V gene TRBV3-1 (or the pseudogene TRBV3-2); 7 nucleotides agree with TRBD2. Germline assignment: CDR1 LGHDT and CDR2 YNNKEL (reference sequence). This CDR3 region has 15 residues. V dropped 1 base and J dropped 5; count of bases not matched to a gene: 5. The CDR3 sequence: CASSQGYRGDNEQFF. CDR3 in DNA: TGTGCCAGCAGCCAAGGCTACCGGGGGGACAATGAGCAGTTCTTC.

The chain employs TRBV9 and TRBJ2-5, with D possibly TRBD2 on 6 matching bases. V shed 0 bases and J shed 7 bases, with 19 bases lying between them. The CDR3 has 16 amino acids. CDR1 is SGDLS, CDR2 YYNGEE, per germline. CDR3: CASSVVSGPGEVTQYF. In DNA, the CDR3 is TGTGCCAGCAGCGTAGTTTCAGGACCGGGGGAGGTGACCCAGTACTTC. Filled out from reference TRBV9 and TRBJ2-5, the complete variable domain reads DSGVTQTPKHLITATGQRVTLRCSPRSGDLSVYWYQQSLDQGLQFLIQYYNGEERAKGNILERFSAQQFPDLHSELNLSSLELGDSALYFCASSVVSGPGEVTQYFGPGTRLLVL.

The chain recombines TRBV5-1 with TRBJ1-4; no firm D call. Trimming cost V 2 bases and J 3 bases, with 14 bases left between them. CDR1 and CDR2 from the germline V gene are SGHRS and YFSETQ. CDR3 length: 16 residues. The CDR3 DNA reads as TGCGCCAGCAGCTTTGAGGGAACGAGGCCTAATGAAAAACTGTTTTTT. Amino acids: CASSFEGTRPNEKLFF.

The chain has TRBV24-1 and TRBJ2-2, with 7 bases matching TRBD1. Trimming removed 4 bases from V and 7 bases from J; junction bases left unmatched: 5. CDR3 length: 14 residues. Germline values: CDR1 KGHDR, CDR2 SFDVKD. The CDR3 loop is CATSERRQGGELFF. The CDR3 DNA sequence: TGTGCCACCAGTGAACGAAGACAGGGCGGGGAGCTGTTTTTT.

V gene TRBV27 combines with J gene TRBJ2-3, with D possibly being TRBD2 (6 bases). CDR1 is MNHEY and CDR2 is SMNVEV in the germline V gene (reference sequence). V lost 2 bases to trimming and J lost 2 bases, with 17 bases between them. This CDR3 has 17 residues. The CDR3 loop reads CASSLRPGDPYTDTQYF. CDR3 nucleotide sequence: TGTGCCAGCAGTTTACGGCCGGGGGACCCTTACACAGATACGCAGTATTTT.

The CDR3 DNA is TGTGCCAGCAGCACACCGAACGTTGTCCTGACTTTC. It translates to CASSTPNVVLTF. The chain links TRBV12-3 or TRBV12-4 to TRBJ2-6; D gene unclear. Trimming cost V 6 bases and J 13 bases, with 13 bases left between them. This CDR3 comprises 12 residues.

This clone was seen only a few times. This chain links TRBV5-1 with TRBJ1-6, with D uncertain. Trimming left V 6 bases short and J 8 bases short, with 15 bases between. The germline CDR1 and CDR2 sequences are SGHRS and YFSETQ. The length of the CDR3 is 14 residues. The CDR3 protein is CASTNAGFDSPLHF. The CDR3 DNA sequence: TGCGCCAGCACGAATGCGGGGTTCGATTCACCCCTCCACTTT.

The rearrangement joins TRBV2 to TRBJ2-7; the D is unclear. This CDR3 has 11 residues. V dropped 3 bases and J dropped 6 bases, with 6 bases sitting between them. Per the germline V gene, CDR1 is SNHLY and CDR2 is FYNNEI. CDR3 nucleotides: TGTGCCAGCAGTGATTACGGCGAGCAGTACTTC. It encodes CASSDYGEQYF.

In nucleotides, the CDR3 is TGTGCCAGCAGCGAGACAGGTCAGCCGCACAATGAGCAGTTCTTC. Protein product: CASSETGQPHNEQFF. The chain is built from TRBV11-1 and TRBJ2-1, with D possibly being TRBD1 (6 bases). The length of the CDR3 is 15 residues. The V gene's germline CDR1 is SGHAT and CDR2 FQDESV (reference sequence). Trimming removed 5 bases at V and 5 bases at J, with 16 bases between.

For the CDR3, the DNA is TGTGCCAGCAGCTTGGCGGGGGGAGCCGGGGAGCTGTTTTTT. Translated: CASSLAGGAGELFF. The chain links TRBV5-4 to TRBJ2-2; TRBD2 agrees at 7 bases. Germline CDR1 is SGHNT and CDR2 is YYREEE (reference sequence). This CDR3 contains 14 residues. J was trimmed by 6 bases and V by 0 bases; bases with no gene match: 2.

This chain links TRBV3-1 (or the pseudogene TRBV3-2) with TRBJ2-3; 7 bases line up with TRBD1. The CDR3 covers 15 residues. The germline CDR1 and CDR2 sequences are LGHDT and YNNKEL (reference sequence). The V and J ends lost 0 bases and 7 bases, in that order; junction bases with no gene match: 7. CDR3 nucleotide sequence: TGTGCCAGCAGCCAAGAATGGCAGGGGGTAAATACGCAGTATTTT. It is translated as CASSQEWQGVNTQYF.

V and J are TRBV5-6 and TRBJ2-7; 12 bases agree with TRBD1. CDR3 length: 17 amino acids. V shed 0 bases, J shed 2 bases, and the junction held 6 bases outside the gene matches. In germline, CDR1 is SGHDT, CDR2 YYEEEE. CDR3 protein: CASSLEGTGGWTYEQYF. The CDR3 DNA sequence: TGTGCCAGCAGCTTGGAGGGGACAGGGGGCTGGACCTACGAGCAGTACTTC.

V gene TRBV3-1 (or the pseudogene TRBV3-2) combines with J gene TRBJ2-4; TRBD2 aligns across 12 bases. The germline gives CDR1 LGHDT, CDR2 YNNKEL (reference sequence). CDR3 length equals 20 residues. Trimming cost V 3 bases and J 0 bases; bases outside gene matches: 12. The CDR3 nucleotides are TGTGCCAGCAGCCAGATCCCCTCGACTAGCGGGGGACTAGCCAAAAACATTCAGTACTTC. Translating gives CASSQIPSTSGGLAKNIQYF.

This clone was seen just once. The chain combines TRBV14 with TRBJ2-3, with 13 bases identical to TRBD2. Germline CDR1 SGHDN, CDR2 FVKESK. CDR3 length: 16 amino acids. The V and J ends lost 4 bases and 3 bases, in that order; junction bases with no gene match: 4. This CDR3 is CASSRLAGGATDTQYF. CDR3 in DNA: TGTGCCAGCAGCCGACTAGCGGGGGGCGCAACAGATACGCAGTATTTT.

The chain is built from TRBV5-1 and TRBJ2-2, with 8 bases lining up with TRBD1. CDR3 size: 18 residues. After removal of 2 bases from V and 2 bases from J, the junction contained 11 bases not matched to a gene. Germline V lookup: CDR1 SGHRS, CDR2 YFSETQ. The CDR3 coding sequence is TGCGCCAGCAGCTTTGAGTTTATCGGGACAGGTAACACCGGGGAGCTGTTTTTT. Translation: CASSFEFIGTGNTGELFF.

The V and J genes are TRBV13 and TRBJ2-7; TRBD1 agrees at 11 bases. CDR1 is PRHDT, CDR2 FYEKMQ, per germline (reference sequence). The CDR3 covers 14 residues. V lost 8 bases to trimming and J lost 2 bases; unmatched junction nucleotides: 5. CDR3 in DNA: TGTGCCAGCGGGAGGACAGGGGGCCCCTACGAGCAGTACTTC. The encoded protein is CASGRTGGPYEQYF. The entire variable domain, with the rest obtained from reference TRBV13 and TRBJ2-7, is as follows: AAGVIQSPRHLIKEKRETATLKCYPIPRHDTVYWYQQGPGQDPQFLISFYEKMQSDKGSIPDRFSAQQFSDYHSELNMSSLELGDSALYFCASGRTGGPYEQYFGPGTRLTVT.

This clone was detected a few times. The chain joins TRBV2 to TRBJ2-7; D possibly corresponds to TRBD1 (6 bases). The germline V gene has CDR1 SNHLY and CDR2 FYNNEI. The V end was cut by 6 bases, the J end by 3 bases, with 15 bases between. CDR3 length: 14 residues. The CDR3 here is CASRDSPNDYEQYF. Written as DNA, the CDR3 is TGTGCCAGCAGGGACAGTCCTAACGACTACGAGCAGTACTTC.

The chain combines TRBV3-1 (or the pseudogene TRBV3-2) with TRBJ2-3; D may be TRBD1 (5 bases). V was shortened by 6 bases and J by 5 bases, with 27 bases between the two germline ends. CDR1 and CDR2 (germline): LGHDT, YNNKEL (reference sequence). The CDR3 is 18 residues long. The CDR3 DNA reads TGTGCCAGCAGTCCCGCCCTCCTGGGGCCCCCCACACGAGATACGCAGTATTTT. Protein product: CASSPALLGPPTRDTQYF.

The chain couples TRBV29-1 to TRBJ2-3; TRBD1 matches 10 bases. Germline V gene lookup returns CDR1 SQVTM and CDR2 ANQGSEA. V lost 7 bases and J lost 5; bases outside the gene matches: 3. This CDR3 comprises 12 residues. Here the CDR3 reads CSGQGAGDTQYF. The DNA for the CDR3 is TGCAGCGGACAGGGGGCAGGAGATACGCAGTATTTT.

This clone appeared a few times. The chain carries TRBV4-2 and TRBJ2-1; 7 bases agree with TRBD2. After removal of 9 bases from V and 0 bases from J, the junction contained 8 bases not matched to a gene. The CDR3 is made up of 15 amino acids. The germline CDR1 and CDR2 sequences are LGHNA and YNFKEQ. The CDR3: CASHPGGSSYNEQFF. The CDR3 coding sequence is TGTGCCAGTCACCCCGGGGGGAGCTCCTACAATGAGCAGTTCTTC.

V gene TRBV7-2 combines with J gene TRBJ2-1; D is possibly TRBD2 (6 bases). The germline V gene encodes CDR1 SGHTA and CDR2 FQGNSA. The CDR3 is made up of 16 amino acids. Trimming removed 0 bases from V and 1 base from J, with 10 bases in between. The CDR3 DNA sequence: TGTGCCAGCAGCTTAGCCCGGGGGATATCCTACAATGAGCAGTTCTTC. Amino acids: CASSLARGISYNEQFF.

The chain recombines TRBV24-1 with TRBJ2-1; D may be TRBD1 (6 bases). The CDR3 is 14 residues long. V lost 0 bases, J lost 8 bases, and 10 bases lay in between. The germline CDR1 and CDR2 sequences are KGHDR and SFDVKD. CDR3 loop: CATSDLGRGDEQFF. The CDR3 DNA is TGTGCCACCAGTGATTTGGGCAGGGGAGATGAGCAGTTCTTC.

This chain connects TRBV11-2 to TRBJ2-4; possibly TRBD1 for D (6 bases). The germline V gene encodes CDR1 SGHAT and CDR2 FQNNGV. Trimming stripped 1 base from V and 9 bases from J, with 19 bases between. The CDR3 runs to 16 residues. CDR3 sequence (DNA): TGTGCCAGCAGCTTAGTCCCCAGGACAGCGGCCGGCATTCAGTACTTC. Its protein is CASSLVPRTAAGIQYF. The full variable domain, in which reference TRBV11-2 and TRBJ2-4 provide the parts outside the CDR3, is EAGVAQSPRYKIIEKRQSVAFWCNPISGHATLYWYQQILGQGPKLLIQFQNNGVVDDSQLPKDRFSAERLKGVDSTLKIQPAKLEDSAVYLCASSLVPRTAAGIQYFGAGTRLSVL.

There are a few counts of this clone. The chain carries TRBV7-2 and TRBJ1-2; possible D gene TRBD1, 5 bases. The CDR3 runs 12 residues. V lost 2 bases and J lost 7, with 8 bases in between. Germline CDR1 SGHTA, CDR2 FQGNSA. The CDR3 coding sequence is TGTGCCAGCAGCTTACGGACAACTGGCTACACCTTC. Encoded protein: CASSLRTTGYTF.

The chain combines TRBV6-2 or TRBV6-3 with TRBJ1-1; the match to TRBD1 covers 10 bases. Trimming removed 0 bases from V and 10 bases from J; junction bases left unmatched: 17. CDR1 is MNHEY, CDR2 SVGEGT, per germline. The CDR3 extends over 18 amino acids. CDR3 loop: CASSYSSTGTGERRGAFF. DNA of the CDR3: TGTGCCAGCAGTTACTCGAGCACTGGGACAGGGGAGCGTCGCGGAGCTTTCTTT.

The chain links TRBV7-2 to TRBJ1-4, with 11 bases that match TRBD1. The CDR3 is 15 amino acids. V shed 5 bases and J 7 bases; nucleotides not matched to a gene: 6. Germline V lookup: CDR1 SGHTA, CDR2 FQGNSA. In nucleotides, the CDR3 is TGTGCCAGCAGCACACCGGGACAGGGGGGTGAAAAACTGTTTTTT. Translation gives CASSTPGQGGEKLFF.